This T cell receptor beta chain is from a study of T cells in localized non-small cell lung cancer (dated by TCRdb to about 2020). General notes on the study: The study analyzed T cell repertoires of 236 early-stage NSCLC patients, comparing tumors and uninvolved tumor-adjacent lungs. NSCLC patients had a mean age of roughly 64 years, and fewer than 150 were male and around 110 female. All 250 or so NSCLC patients in the cohort were treatment-naive and had localized lung tumors that were resected. Results and caveats for the whole study, not just this receptor: Higher T cell density in blood was associated with longer overall survival, whereas higher clonality in adjacent lung was associated with shorter survival. Since the design was exploratory, TCR variables were selected using unadjusted p-values with no false-discovery rate correction. Uninvolved tumor-adjacent lung showed the highest T cell clonality, higher than tumor, which suggests more focused antigenic responses in the uninvolved tumor-adjacent lung. Because multi-region sequencing of the tumors was not done, intratumor heterogeneity could not be ruled out. A median of around 50 of the top 100 tumor clones were detected in paired uninvolved adjacent lung, and approximately 28 of these tumor clones were also found among the top 100 clones of the paired uninvolved adjacent lung.

Note on this clone: What this receptor recognizes is not known. No much larger clone exists at a distance of one base, and base qualities are not known.

At diagnosis, peripheral blood, uninvolved tumor-adjacent lung and tumor were collected and were preserved as a mix of fresh-frozen and FFPE material. For TCR repertoire profiling, the blood samples were analyzed as peripheral blood mononuclear cells. TCR beta CDR3 regions were sequenced from DNA using the immunoSEQ Assay. The authors' pipeline ran thus. To compute T cell density, TCR beta template counts were normalized to usable DNA, which was estimated by amplifying housekeeping genes. Using the preseqR package, richness was estimated by extrapolating to 120,000 templates for tissue samples and 400,000 templates for PBMC samples. Clonality was defined as one minus Pielou's evenness. Tissue-enriched TCRs were identified through differential abundance testing performed on productive amino-acid clonotypes, with a minimum total count of 5 and an alpha of 0.1. The Jaccard Index and the Morisita Overlap Index were used to measure how much the repertoires overlapped between compartments. GLIPH grouped TCR beta CDR3s together with public tetramer-defined viral CDR3s, and a viral motif had to include at least three viral sequences and also show V-gene enrichment. The immuneACCESS repertoire file appears here via TCRdb, limited to in-frame rearrangements. These files lack a portion of the clones; in checked studies, under half of the deficit traces to unresolved V genes, and the cause of the others is not known. The V and J calls and clone size come from that table; D and trimming were worked out from the DNA. Here the sample has tens of thousands of clones; about 85% occur a single time. The ten top clones hold 7.1% of the sample.

The germline V gene yields SNHLY for CDR1 and FYNNEI for CDR2. V ends up 4 bases short and J 6 bases short, with an unmatched junction base count of 11. The CDR3 runs 16 amino acids, cysteine and phenylalanine included. Only the CDR3 part of the read is kept: 48 bases, read in frame from the first base. The rearrangement joined TRBV2 to TRBJ2-7; 11 central nucleotides agree with TRBD1. This clonotype was obtained from a woman aged 18-50 years with stage III lung adenocarcinoma. Sequences were derived from peripheral blood, sampled before any cancer treatment. The CDR3: CASSADRDRGSGEQYF. The nucleotide sequence reads TGTGCCAGCAGTGCCGACCGGGACAGGGGGTCGGGCGAGCAGTACTTC.